This T cell receptor beta chain is drawn from a study of T cell changes during pregnancy in multiple sclerosis. Here immunoSEQ multiplex PCR was the method, and the copy in TCRdb shows in-frame clones only, minus some. The sample records approximately 74,000 clones, approximately 91% being singletons. This clone was counted between two and nine times. The starting material was peripheral blood, obtained before pregnancy. The TCR sequence derives from a female donor with multiple sclerosis, enrolled in a pregnancy study.

CDR3 protein: CASSLDQGNYGYTF. In DNA form, the CDR3 reads TGTGCCAGCAGCTTAGATCAGGGAAACTATGGCTACACCTTC. The V call is TRBV7-9, the J call TRBJ1-2; the D gene is possibly TRBD1 (5 bases). CDR1 and CDR2 from the germline V gene are SEHNR and FQNEAQ (reference sequence). The CDR3 consists of 14 residues. Trimming took 1 base from V and 2 from J, leaving 8 bases between them.